The entry that follows covers one T cell receptor (beta chain) sequence. The CDR3 runs to 14 residues. Germline loops: CDR1 MNHNS, CDR2 SASEGT. With 7 bases removed from V and 1 base from J, the gap between germline ends came to 13 bases. The sample comes from a study of T cell changes during pregnancy in multiple sclerosis. The protocol was immunoSEQ multiplex PCR, while the TCRdb copy is restricted to in-frame clones and leaves out a portion. There are roughly 110,000 clones in the sample; about 90% occur only once, and less than 2% lies in the top ten. The gene calls are TRBV6-1 and TRBJ1-1; perhaps TRBD1 as D (5 bases). The receptor was isolated from a female donor with multiple sclerosis, enrolled in a pregnancy study. Source: peripheral blood, taken before pregnancy. In nucleotides, the CDR3 is TGTGCCAGCACTATCGACAGAGCGAACACTGAAGCTTTCTTT. Its protein is CASTIDRANTEAFF.